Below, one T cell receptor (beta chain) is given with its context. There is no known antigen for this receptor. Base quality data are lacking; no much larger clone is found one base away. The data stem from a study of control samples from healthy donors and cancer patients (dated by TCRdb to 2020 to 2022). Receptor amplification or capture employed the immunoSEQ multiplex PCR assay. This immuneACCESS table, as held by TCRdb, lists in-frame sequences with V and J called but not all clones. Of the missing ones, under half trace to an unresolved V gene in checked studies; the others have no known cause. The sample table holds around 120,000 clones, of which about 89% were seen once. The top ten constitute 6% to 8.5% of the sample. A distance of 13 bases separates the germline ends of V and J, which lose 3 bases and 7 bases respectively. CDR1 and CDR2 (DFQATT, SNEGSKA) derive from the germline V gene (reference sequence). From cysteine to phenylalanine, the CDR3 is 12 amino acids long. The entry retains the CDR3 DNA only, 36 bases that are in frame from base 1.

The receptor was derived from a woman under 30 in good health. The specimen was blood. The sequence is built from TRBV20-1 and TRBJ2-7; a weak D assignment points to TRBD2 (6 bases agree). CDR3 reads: CSASETSFEQYF. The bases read TGCAGTGCTAGTGAAACTAGCTTTGAGCAGTACTTC.